This TCR beta chain is drawn from a study of T-cell reconstitution after alpha-beta-depleted transplantation in children. Many counts were recorded for this clonotype. This sample's TCRbeta library carried unique molecular identifier barcodes. Each CDR3 protein is one row after TCRdb ran MiXCR on the PCR reads. The sample records over 90,000 distinct CDR3 sequences, less than 6% being singletons. Trimming pared 2 bases from V and 2 bases from J, leaving 9 bases between. The CDR3 has 14 residues. This TCR came from a female patient between 2 and 15 years old who had a stem cell transplant for Fanconi anemia, so the T cells may come from the graft donor. The rearrangement joins TRBV12-3 or TRBV12-4 to TRBJ1-1, with D tentatively TRBD1 (6 bases). The sequencing used PBMCs, mostly from graft donor cells, collected 60 days after TCRalphabeta/CD19-depleted stem cell transplant. CDR3 sequence: CASSLRDTNTEAFF. The DNA of the CDR3 is TGTGCCAGCAGTTTAAGGGACACAAACACTGAAGCTTTCTTT.